This T cell receptor (beta chain) originates from a study of naive and memory T cell subsets. Regarding the study as a whole: Naive repertoires, especially CD8, held a few larger clonotypes, possibly memory cells re-expressing CD45RA.

Both TRBC1 and TRBC2 were covered by a beta constant-region primer of two equimolar oligonucleotides. Nested alpha and beta constant-region primers with the SP2 primer drove four PCR rounds on ligated cDNA. TCRdb reprocessed the UMI-ligation and nested PCR reads via MiXCR and lists one record per CDR3 protein. Here the sample spans approximately 150,000 distinct CDR3 sequences, under 25% being singletons. CDR1 and CDR2 from the germline V gene are MNHEY and SMNVEV (reference sequence). CDR3 length: 15 amino acids. J was trimmed by 7 bases and V by 5 bases; bases with no gene match: 6. CD4+ T cell IFNgamma after overnight CMV lysate exposure gave donor CMV status. Worth noting for this clonotype: Antigen specificity is unknown.

J is TRBJ1-4 and V is TRBV27, with 11 nucleotides matching TRBD1. Sequenced sample: naive CD4+ T cells from blood. The TCR comes from a human donor in good health. CDR3 sequence (DNA): TGTGCCAGCAGTCCGTGGACAGGGGGCCGTGAAAAACTGTTTTTT. This translates into CASSPWTGGREKLFF.